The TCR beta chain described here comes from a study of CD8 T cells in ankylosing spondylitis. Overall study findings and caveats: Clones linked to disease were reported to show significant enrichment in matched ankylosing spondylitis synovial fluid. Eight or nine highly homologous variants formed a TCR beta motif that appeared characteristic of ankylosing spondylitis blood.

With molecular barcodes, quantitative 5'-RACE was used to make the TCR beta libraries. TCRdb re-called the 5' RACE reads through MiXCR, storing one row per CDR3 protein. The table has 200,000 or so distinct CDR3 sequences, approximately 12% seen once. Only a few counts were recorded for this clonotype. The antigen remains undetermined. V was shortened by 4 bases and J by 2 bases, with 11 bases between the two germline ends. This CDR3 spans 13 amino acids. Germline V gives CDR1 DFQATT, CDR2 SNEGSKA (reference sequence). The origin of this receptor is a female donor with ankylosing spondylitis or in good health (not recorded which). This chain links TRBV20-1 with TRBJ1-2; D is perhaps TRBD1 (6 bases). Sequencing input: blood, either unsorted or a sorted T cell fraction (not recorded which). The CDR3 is CSAKGGWNYGYTF. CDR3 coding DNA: TGCAGTGCTAAAGGGGGTTGGAACTATGGCTACACCTTC.